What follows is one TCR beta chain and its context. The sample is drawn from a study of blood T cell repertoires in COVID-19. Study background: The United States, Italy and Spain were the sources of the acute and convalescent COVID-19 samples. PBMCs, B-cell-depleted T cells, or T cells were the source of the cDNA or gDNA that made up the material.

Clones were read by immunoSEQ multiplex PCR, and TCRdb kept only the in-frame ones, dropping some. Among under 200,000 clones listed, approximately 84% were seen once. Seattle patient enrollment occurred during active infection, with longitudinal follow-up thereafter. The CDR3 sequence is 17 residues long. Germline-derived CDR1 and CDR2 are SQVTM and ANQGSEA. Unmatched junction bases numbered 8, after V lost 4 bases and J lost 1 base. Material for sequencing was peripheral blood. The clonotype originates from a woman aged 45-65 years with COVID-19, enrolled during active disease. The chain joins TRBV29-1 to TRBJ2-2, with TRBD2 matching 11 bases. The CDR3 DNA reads TGCAGCGTTGTGCCTAGCGGGGGGTTATTGAACACCGGGGAGCTGTTTTTT. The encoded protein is CSVVPSGGLLNTGELFF.